This TCR beta chain is from a study of T-cell memory formation after mild COVID-19. General observations from the study: In pre-infection memory, a portion of responding clones appeared, which suggested that cross-reactive memory joined. Chiefly within CM and EM were the contracting CD4+ clones; CD8+ ones were within EMRA.

Germline V lookup: CDR1 SGHTA, CDR2 FQGNSA. This CDR3 has 15 residues. Trimming shortened V by 8 bases and J by 4 bases, and 17 bases separated the two germline ends. From 5'RACE with constant-segment primers came TCR alpha and TCR beta cDNA libraries that carried sample barcodes and UMIs. TCRdb fed the 5' RACE reads into MiXCR, producing one record per CDR3 protein. This table has a few hundred thousand distinct CDR3 sequences, roughly 10% appearing once. In regard to this clonotype: The target antigen is unknown.

The clonotype comes from a man aged 18-30 years who had mild COVID-19 (a few samples of this study predate the infection). Cell type and time point are not known. The chain joins TRBV7-2 to TRBJ2-2; D is perhaps TRBD2 (7 bases). The sequenced sample consisted of PBMCs or a T cell subset sorted from them (not recorded which). The CDR3 spells CASGRGGRVTGELFF. CDR3 sequence (DNA): TGTGCCAGCGGTAGGGGGGGCCGTGTCACCGGGGAGCTGTTTTTT.